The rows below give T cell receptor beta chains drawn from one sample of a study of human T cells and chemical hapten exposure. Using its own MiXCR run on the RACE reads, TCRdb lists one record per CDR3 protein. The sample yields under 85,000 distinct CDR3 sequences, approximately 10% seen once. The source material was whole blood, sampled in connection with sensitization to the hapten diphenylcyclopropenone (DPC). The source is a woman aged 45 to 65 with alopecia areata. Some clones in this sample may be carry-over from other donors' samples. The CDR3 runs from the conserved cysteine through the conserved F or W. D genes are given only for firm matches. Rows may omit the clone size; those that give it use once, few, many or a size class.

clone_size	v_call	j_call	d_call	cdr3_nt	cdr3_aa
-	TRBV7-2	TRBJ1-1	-	TGTGCCAGCAGCTTTCTCACTGAAGCTTTCTTT	CASSFLTEAFF
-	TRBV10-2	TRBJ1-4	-	TGCGCCAGCAGGGCGGACAGCACAACTAATGAAAAACTGTTTTTT	CASRADSTTNEKLFF
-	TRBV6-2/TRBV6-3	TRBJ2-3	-	TGTGCCAGCAGCTCTGGGGTCCCAGATACGCAGTATTTT	CASSSGVPDTQYF
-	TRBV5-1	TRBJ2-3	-	TGCGCCAGCAGCCAAGAGACAGATACGCAGTATTTT	CASSQETDTQYF
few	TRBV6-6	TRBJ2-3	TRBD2	TGTGCCAGCAGTTACTCACCCTTGAGACTAGCGGGCCGGGAACAGGATACGCAGTATTTT	CASSYSPLRLAGREQDTQYF
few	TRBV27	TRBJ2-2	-	TGTGCCAGCACGCCCAGGGTGGCCGGGGAGCTGTTTTTT	CASTPRVAGELFF
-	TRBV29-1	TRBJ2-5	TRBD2	TGCAGCGTTGAAGATAGCGGGAGAGGGGAGACCCAGTACTTC	CSVEDSGRGETQYF
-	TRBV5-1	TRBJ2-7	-	TGCGCCAGCAGCTTGGCCGCCCTGGGGGGAACTCTCTCCTACGAGCAGTACTTC	CASSLAALGGTLSYEQYF
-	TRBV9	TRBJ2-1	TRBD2	TGTGCCAGCAGCAGGGGGACTAGCAGCTACAATGAGCAGTTCTTC	CASSRGTSSYNEQFF
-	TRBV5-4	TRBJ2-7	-	TGTGCCAGCAGCTTCGAGGGCCCCTACGAGCAGTACTTC	CASSFEGPYEQYF
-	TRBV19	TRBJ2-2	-	TGTGCCAGTAGTACCCCGACAGGGGGCAGGACTAGCGTTAACACCGGGGAGCTGTTTTTT	CASSTPTGGRTSVNTGELFF
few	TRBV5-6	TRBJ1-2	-	TGTGCCAGCAGGGGTAACGGGCGGGCTAACTATGGCTACACCTTC	CASRGNGRANYGYTF
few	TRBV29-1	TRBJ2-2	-	TGCAGCGGACGTCGGACCAACACCGGGGAGCTGTTTTTT	CSGRRTNTGELFF
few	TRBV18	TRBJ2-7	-	TGTGCCAGCTCCCCCGGAGGCGAGCAGTACTTC	CASSPGGEQYF
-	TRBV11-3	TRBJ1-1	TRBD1	TGTGCCAGCAGTTCCGGACAGGGGAGGAACACTGAAGCTTTCTTT	CASSSGQGRNTEAFF
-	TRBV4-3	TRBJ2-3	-	TGCGCCAGCAGCCAAGAGGGCAGGGCATACACAGATACGCAGTACTTT	CASSQEGRAYTDTQYF
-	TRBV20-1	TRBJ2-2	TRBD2	TGCAGTGCCAGGGACTATGGTCAAGCCGGGGAGCTGTTTTTT	CSARDYGQAGELFF
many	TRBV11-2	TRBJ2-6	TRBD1	TGTGCCAGCAGCTTAGATCGGACAGGGGCCGGGTCTGGGGCCAACGTCCTGACTTTC	CASSLDRTGAGSGANVLTF
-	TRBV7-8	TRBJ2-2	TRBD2	TGTGCCAGCAGCTCCGGGACTAGGTTTGGGGCGAACACCGGGGAGCTGTTTTTT	CASSSGTRFGANTGELFF
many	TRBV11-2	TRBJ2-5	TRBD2	TGTGCCAGCAGCTTAGGTACTAGCGGAGTCCAAGAGACCCAGTACTTC	CASSLGTSGVQETQYF
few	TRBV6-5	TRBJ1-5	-	TGTGCCAGCAGTTCCACCCTACAGGGAAATCAGCCCCAGCATTTT	CASSSTLQGNQPQHF
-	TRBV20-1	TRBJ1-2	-	TGCAGTGCCACACTGGGTCTTAACTATGGCTACACCTTC	CSATLGLNYGYTF
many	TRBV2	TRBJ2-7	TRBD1	TGTGCCAGCAGGGAAGCAGGGGGACACGGAAACGAGCAGTACTTC	CASREAGGHGNEQYF
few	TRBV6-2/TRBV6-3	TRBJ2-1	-	TGTGCCAGCAGGGGTAATGAGCAGTTCTTC	CASRGNEQFF